This T cell receptor beta chain comes out of a study of CD8 T cells in Susac syndrome. CDR3 length: 14 amino acids. Germline CDR1 and CDR2: SGHDT and YYEEEE. Losses at the gene ends were 3 bases for V and 2 bases for J; bases not matched to a gene: 3. Random hexamers primed reverse transcription of about 0.45 to 1 ug RNA. Amplification of TCR beta CDR3 by immunoSEQ multiplex PCR spanned 54 Vbeta and 13 Jbeta. TCRdb independently ran MiXCR on the immunoSEQ multiplex PCR reads; one entry per CDR3 protein. The profile shows around 300,000 distinct CDR3 sequences, 75% to 90% of them singletons. Study conclusions and caveats: The study's TCR sequencing and HLA analysis covered a relatively small number of individuals, and the study acknowledged this.

As to this clonotype: The antigen is not known.

TCR beta sequences were obtained from blood CD8+ and CD4+ T cells. Negative magnetic isolation gave CD8+ and CD4+ cells; FACS enriched CD8+ TEMRA. The gene calls are TRBV5-6 and TRBJ2-7; TRBD2 matches 9 bases. The TCR originated in a human donor with multiple sclerosis. Sequencing was performed on CD8+ T cells from PBMCs. CDR3 in DNA: TGTGCCAGCAGCTCTAGCGGGGCTACCTACGAGCAGTACTTC. This sequence encodes CASSSSGATYEQYF.